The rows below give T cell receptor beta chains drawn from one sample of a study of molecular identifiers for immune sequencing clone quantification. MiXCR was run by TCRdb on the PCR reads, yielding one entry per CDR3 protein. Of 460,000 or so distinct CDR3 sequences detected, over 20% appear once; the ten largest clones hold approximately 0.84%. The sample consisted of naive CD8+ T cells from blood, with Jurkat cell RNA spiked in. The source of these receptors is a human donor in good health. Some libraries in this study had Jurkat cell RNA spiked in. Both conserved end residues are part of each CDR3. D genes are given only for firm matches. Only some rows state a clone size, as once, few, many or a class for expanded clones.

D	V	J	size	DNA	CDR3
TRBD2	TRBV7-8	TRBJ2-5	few	TGTGCCAGCAGCTCCAGACTAGCGGGGGGACAAGAGACCCAGTACTTC	CASSSRLAGGQETQYF
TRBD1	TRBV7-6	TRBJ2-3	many	TGTGCCAGCAGTCCCGGGACAGCCACAGATACGCAGTATTTT	CASSPGTATDTQYF
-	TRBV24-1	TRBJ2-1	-	TGTGCCACCAGTGATTCTGGGACGACAGGATACAATGAGCAGTTCTTC	CATSDSGTTGYNEQFF
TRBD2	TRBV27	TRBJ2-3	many	TGTGCCAGCAGCTCCCGCGGGCTAGCGGGAGCAGATACGCAGTATTTT	CASSSRGLAGADTQYF
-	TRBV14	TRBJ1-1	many	TGTGCCAGCAGCCTACGAGGGGCCACTGAAGCTTTCTTT	CASSLRGATEAFF
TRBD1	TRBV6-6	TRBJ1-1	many	TGTGCCGGCGGACAGGTTGGCACTGAAGCTTTCTTT	CAGGQVGTEAFF
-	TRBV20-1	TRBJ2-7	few	TGCAGTGCTCTATCCCTCGGGATATCCTACGAGCAGTACTTC	CSALSLGISYEQYF
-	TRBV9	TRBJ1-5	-	TGTGCCAGCAGCGTCACGGATCTACCGCATCAGCCCCAGCATTTT	CASSVTDLPHQPQHF
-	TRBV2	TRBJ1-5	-	TGTGCCAGCAGACAAGGAATTAGCAATCAGCCCCAGCATTTT	CASRQGISNQPQHF
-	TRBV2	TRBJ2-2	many	TGTGCCAGCACCCCCCGCCTTGCGGACACCGGGGAGCTGTTTTTT	CASTPRLADTGELFF
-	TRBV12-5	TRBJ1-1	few	TGTGCTAGTGGTTTCCCAGAAATGAACACTGAAGCTTTCTTT	CASGFPEMNTEAFF